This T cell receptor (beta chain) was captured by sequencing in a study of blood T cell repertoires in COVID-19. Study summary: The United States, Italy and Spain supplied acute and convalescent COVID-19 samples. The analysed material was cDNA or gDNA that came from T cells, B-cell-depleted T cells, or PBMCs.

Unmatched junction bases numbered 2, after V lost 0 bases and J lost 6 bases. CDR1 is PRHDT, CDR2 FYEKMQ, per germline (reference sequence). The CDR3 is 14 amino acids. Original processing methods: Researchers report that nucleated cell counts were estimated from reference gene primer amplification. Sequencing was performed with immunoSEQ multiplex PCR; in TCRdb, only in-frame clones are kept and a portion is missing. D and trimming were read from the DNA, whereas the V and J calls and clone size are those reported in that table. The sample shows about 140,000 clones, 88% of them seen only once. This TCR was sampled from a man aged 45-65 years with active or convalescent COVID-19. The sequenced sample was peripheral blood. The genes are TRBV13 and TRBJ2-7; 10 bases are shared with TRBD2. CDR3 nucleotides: TGTGCCAGCAGCTTAGGAGCTAGCGGGAGCGAGCAGTACTTC. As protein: CASSLGASGSEQYF. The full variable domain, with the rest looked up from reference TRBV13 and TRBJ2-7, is AAGVIQSPRHLIKEKRETATLKCYPIPRHDTVYWYQQGPGQDPQFLISFYEKMQSDKGSIPDRFSAQQFSDYHSELNMSSLELGDSALYFCASSLGASGSEQYFGPGTRLTVT.